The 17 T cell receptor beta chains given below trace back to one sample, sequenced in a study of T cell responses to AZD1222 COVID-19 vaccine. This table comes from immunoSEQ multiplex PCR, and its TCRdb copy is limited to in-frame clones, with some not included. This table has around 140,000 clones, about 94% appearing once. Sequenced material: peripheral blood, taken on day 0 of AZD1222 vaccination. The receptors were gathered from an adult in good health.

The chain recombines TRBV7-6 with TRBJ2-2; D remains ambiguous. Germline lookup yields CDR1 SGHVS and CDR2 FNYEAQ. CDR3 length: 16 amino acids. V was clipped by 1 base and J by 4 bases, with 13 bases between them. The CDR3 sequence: CASSLVDSGATGELFF. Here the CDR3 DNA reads TGTGCCAGCAGCTTAGTAGACTCCGGAGCCACCGGGGAGCTGTTTTTT.

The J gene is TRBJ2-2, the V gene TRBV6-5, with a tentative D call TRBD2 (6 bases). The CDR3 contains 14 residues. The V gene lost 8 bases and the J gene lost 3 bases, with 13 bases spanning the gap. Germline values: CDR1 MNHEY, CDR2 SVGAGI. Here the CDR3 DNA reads TGTGCCAGCTCCGGAGGGAAGGACACCGGGGAGCTGTTTTTT. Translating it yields CASSGGKDTGELFF.

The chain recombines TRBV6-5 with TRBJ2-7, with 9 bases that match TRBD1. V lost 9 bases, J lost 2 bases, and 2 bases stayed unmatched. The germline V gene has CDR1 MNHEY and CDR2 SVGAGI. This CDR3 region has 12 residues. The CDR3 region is CASGQGPYEQYF. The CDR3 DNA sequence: TGTGCCAGTGGACAGGGGCCCTACGAGCAGTACTTC.

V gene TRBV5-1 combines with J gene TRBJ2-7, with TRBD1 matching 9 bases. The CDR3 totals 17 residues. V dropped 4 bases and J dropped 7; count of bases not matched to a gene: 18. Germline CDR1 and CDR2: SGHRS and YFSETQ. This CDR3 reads CASSPGTMDRGNWEQYF. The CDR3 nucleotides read TGCGCCAGCAGCCCTGGAACTATGGACAGGGGAAATTGGGAGCAGTACTTC.

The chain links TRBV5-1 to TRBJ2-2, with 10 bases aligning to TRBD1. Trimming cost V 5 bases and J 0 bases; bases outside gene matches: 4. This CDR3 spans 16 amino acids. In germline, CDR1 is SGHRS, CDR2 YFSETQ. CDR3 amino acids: CASRPDRGTNTGELFF. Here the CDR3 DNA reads TGCGCCAGCAGACCGGACAGGGGGACGAACACCGGGGAGCTGTTTTTT.

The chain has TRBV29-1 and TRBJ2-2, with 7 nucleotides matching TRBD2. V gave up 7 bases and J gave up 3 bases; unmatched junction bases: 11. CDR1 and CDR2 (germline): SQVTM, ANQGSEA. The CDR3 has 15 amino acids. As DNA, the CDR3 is TGCAGCGCCTCCCTGACTAGCCCACACACCGGGGAGCTGTTTTTT. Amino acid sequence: CSASLTSPHTGELFF.

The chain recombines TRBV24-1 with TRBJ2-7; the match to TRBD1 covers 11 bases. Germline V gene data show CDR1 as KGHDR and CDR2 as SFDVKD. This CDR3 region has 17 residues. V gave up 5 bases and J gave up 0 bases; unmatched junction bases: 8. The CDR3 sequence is CATSGWTGGSSSYEQYF. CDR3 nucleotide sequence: TGTGCCACCAGTGGCTGGACAGGGGGCTCTAGCTCCTACGAGCAGTACTTC.

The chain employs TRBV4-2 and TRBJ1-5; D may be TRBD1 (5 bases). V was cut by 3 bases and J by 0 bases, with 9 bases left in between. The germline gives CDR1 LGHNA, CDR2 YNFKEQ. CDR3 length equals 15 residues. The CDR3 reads CASSQGDDSNQPQHF. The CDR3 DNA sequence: TGTGCCAGCAGCCAGGGGGATGATAGCAATCAGCCCCAGCATTTT.

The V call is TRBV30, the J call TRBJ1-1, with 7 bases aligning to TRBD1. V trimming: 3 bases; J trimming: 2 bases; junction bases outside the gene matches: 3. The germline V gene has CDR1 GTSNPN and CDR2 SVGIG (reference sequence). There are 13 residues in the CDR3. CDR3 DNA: TGTGCCTGGAGACAGGGGCCTAACACTGAAGCTTTCTTT. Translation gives CAWRQGPNTEAFF.

The CDR3 nucleotides are TGTGCCAGCAGTTACCCGGGTGAAGGGGAGATCTACACCTTC. Translating it yields CASSYPGEGEIYTF. This chain uses TRBV6-5 with TRBJ1-2, with a weak D call TRBD1 (5 bases). The V gene lost 2 bases and the J gene lost 10 bases, with 17 bases spanning the gap. Germline V lookup: CDR1 MNHEY, CDR2 SVGAGI. The CDR3 covers 14 residues.

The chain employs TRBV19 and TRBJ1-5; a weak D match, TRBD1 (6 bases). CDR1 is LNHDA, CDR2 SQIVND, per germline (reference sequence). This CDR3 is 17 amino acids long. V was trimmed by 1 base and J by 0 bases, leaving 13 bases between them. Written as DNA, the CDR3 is TGTGCCAGTAGTATAGGGTTAGGACAGAATAGCAATCAGCCCCAGCATTTT. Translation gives CASSIGLGQNSNQPQHF.

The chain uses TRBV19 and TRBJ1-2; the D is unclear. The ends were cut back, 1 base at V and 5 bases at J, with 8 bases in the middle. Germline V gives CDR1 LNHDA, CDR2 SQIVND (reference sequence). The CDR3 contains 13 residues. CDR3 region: CASSIGEEYGYTF. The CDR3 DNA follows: TGTGCCAGTAGTATAGGGGAGGAGTATGGCTACACCTTC.

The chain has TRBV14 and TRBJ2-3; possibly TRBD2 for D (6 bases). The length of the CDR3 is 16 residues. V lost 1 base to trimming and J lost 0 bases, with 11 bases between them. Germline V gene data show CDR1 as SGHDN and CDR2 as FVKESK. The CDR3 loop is CASSQALAPSTDTQYF. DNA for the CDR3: TGTGCCAGCAGCCAAGCTCTAGCGCCTAGCACAGATACGCAGTATTTT.

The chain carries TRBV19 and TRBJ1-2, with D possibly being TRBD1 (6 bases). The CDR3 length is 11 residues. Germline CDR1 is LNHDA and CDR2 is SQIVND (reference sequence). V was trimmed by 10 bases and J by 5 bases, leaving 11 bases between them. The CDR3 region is CATGGGYGYTF. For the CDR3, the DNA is TGTGCCACCGGGGGCGGATATGGCTACACCTTC.

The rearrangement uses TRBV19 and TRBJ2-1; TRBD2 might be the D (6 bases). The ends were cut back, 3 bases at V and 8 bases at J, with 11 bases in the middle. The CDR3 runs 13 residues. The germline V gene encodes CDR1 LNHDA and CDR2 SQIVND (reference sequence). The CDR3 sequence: CASSMGQRDEQFF. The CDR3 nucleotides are TGTGCCAGTAGTATGGGTCAGCGGGATGAGCAGTTCTTC.

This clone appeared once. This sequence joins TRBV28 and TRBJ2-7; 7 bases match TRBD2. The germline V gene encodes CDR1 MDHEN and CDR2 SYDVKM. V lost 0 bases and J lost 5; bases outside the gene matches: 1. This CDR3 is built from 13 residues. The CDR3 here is CASSLWGTNEQYF. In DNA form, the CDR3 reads TGTGCCAGCAGTTTATGGGGGACTAACGAGCAGTACTTC.

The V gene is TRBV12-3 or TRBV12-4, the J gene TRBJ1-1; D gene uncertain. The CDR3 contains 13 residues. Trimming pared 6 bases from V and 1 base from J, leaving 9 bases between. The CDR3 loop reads CASSRPENTEAFF. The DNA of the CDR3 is TGTGCCAGCAGCCGACCAGAGAACACTGAAGCTTTCTTT.